This T cell receptor (beta chain) was retrieved from a study of blood T cell repertoires in COVID-19. TCRdb's table, derived via immunoSEQ multiplex PCR, lists solely in-frame clones and lacks some. This sample carries some 180,000 clones, about nine tenths of them seen once, and the ten largest clones take approximately 6.7%. The CDR3 has 16 amino acids. The V gene's germline CDR1 is MNHEY and CDR2 SVGAGI. The junction had 8 bases not matched to a gene; V was cut back by 0 bases and J by 6 bases. Sequenced: peripheral blood. The gene calls are TRBV6-5 and TRBJ1-2, with 9 bases that match TRBD1. The clonotype originates from a man aged 35 to 55 with acute or convalescent COVID-19. The CDR3 nucleotides read TGTGCCAGCAGTTACTCCATCGGACAGGGGATGCATGGCTACACCTTC. The encoded protein is CASSYSIGQGMHGYTF.